This T cell receptor (beta chain) was captured by sequencing in a study of response to subunit inactivated influenza vaccine. As concerns this clonotype: What it recognizes is unknown.

TCRdb passed the RT-PCR reads through MiXCR, listing each CDR3 protein once. The sample shows about 530,000 distinct CDR3 sequences, over 10% of them seen only once. Whole-study findings and limits: After each seasonal influenza vaccination, few new T cells are recruited, the authors suggested.

The CDR3 runs to 17 residues. The V and J ends lost 2 bases and 0 bases, in that order; junction bases with no gene match: 6. Per the germline V gene, CDR1 is MNHNS and CDR2 is SASEGT. The source was PBMCs from blood, collected 35 to 45 days after vaccination. This sequence joins TRBV6-1 and TRBJ2-2; 7 bases line up with TRBD1. This sequence originates from a man between 45 and 60 years old who received an inactivated influenza vaccine. The CDR3 coding sequence is TGTGCCAGCAGTGAATGGCGGACAGGCGCGAACACCGGGGAGCTGTTTTTT. Its protein product is CASSEWRTGANTGELFF.